The following is a T cell receptor (beta chain) sequence with its context. The record originates from a study of blood T cell repertoires in COVID-19. As originally analysed: For nucleated cells, counts were estimated from reference gene primer amplification. This table comes from immunoSEQ multiplex PCR, and its TCRdb copy is limited to in-frame clones, with some not included. V, J and clone size reflect that table, while D and trimming were determined from the DNA. Of 200,000 or so clones listed, 80% to 90% are singletons. Germline CDR1 SGHKS, CDR2 YYEKEE (reference sequence). The CDR3 covers 14 residues. V lost 6 bases and J 10 bases, leaving 17 bases between the germline ends.

The chain is built from TRBV5-5 and TRBJ1-6, with no clear D. Source material: peripheral blood. The source is a man between 70 and 80 years old with active or convalescent COVID-19. The CDR3 DNA reads TGTGCCAGCAACTACGGGGAGGGTGTATCACCCCTCCACTTT. Translating it yields CASNYGEGVSPLHF. The full variable domain, rest sourced from reference TRBV5-5 and TRBJ1-6, is DAGVTQSPTHLIKTRGQQVTLRCSPISGHKSVSWYQQVLGQGPQFIFQYYEKEERGRGNFPDRFSARQFPNYSSELNVNALLLGDSALYLCASNYGEGVSPLHFGNGTRLTVT.